Detailed here is one T cell receptor (beta chain). Its antigen is as yet unknown. This sample was taken from a study of T cells in Graves' hyperthyroidism and ophthalmopathy. The wider study: Peripheral blood was acquired at first diagnosis, ahead of any therapy whatsoever.

The patients, who ranged from 18 to 65 in age, presented with newly diagnosed hyperthyroidism lasting under 2 months. Patients were excluded for uncontrolled infection, other autoimmune disease, pregnancy or lactation. The study, taken as a whole, reports: Blood also held most thyroid clonotypes expanded beyond 0.001.

Germline lookup yields CDR1 SQVTM and CDR2 ANQGSEA. This CDR3 region has 14 residues. V was pared by 0 bases and J by 5 bases, with 14 bases between. There were TCR beta CDR3 regions amplified from RNA transcripts. HTBI primers were employed in a first-round RT-PCR of the TCR CDR3. MiXCR was run by TCRdb on the multiplex PCR reads, yielding one entry per CDR3 protein. This table holds fewer than 250,000 distinct CDR3 sequences, roughly 17% found once. This clonotype was obtained from a man in his forties or fifties with Graves' hyperthyroidism. The chain recombines TRBV29-1 with TRBJ2-7; perhaps TRBD2 as D (7 bases). Sequencing was carried out using blood. DNA of the CDR3: TGCAGCGTTGAAGATAGGGGGGGCGTGGACGAGCAGTACTTC. It yields the protein CSVEDRGGVDEQYF.